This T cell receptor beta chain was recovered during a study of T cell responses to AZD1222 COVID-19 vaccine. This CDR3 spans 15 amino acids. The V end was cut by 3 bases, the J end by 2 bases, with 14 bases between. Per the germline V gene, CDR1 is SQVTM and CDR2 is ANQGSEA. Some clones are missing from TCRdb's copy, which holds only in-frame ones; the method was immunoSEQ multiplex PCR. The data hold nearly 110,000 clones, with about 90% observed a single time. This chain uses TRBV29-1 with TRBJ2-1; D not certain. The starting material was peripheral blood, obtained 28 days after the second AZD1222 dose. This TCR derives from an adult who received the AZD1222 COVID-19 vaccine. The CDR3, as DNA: TGCAGCGTTGAGAAAGTGGGCTTTGCCTACAATGAGCAGTTCTTC. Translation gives CSVEKVGFAYNEQFF.